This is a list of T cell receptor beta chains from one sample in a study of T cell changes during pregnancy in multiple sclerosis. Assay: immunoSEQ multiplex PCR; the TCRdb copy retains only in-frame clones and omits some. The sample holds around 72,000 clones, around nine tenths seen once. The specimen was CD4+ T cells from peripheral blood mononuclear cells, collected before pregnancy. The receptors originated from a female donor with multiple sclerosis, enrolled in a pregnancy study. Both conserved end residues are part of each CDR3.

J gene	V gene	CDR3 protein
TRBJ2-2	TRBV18	CASSPFPGLAGPNTGELFF
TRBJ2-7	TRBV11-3	CASSLISGQGNSYEQYF
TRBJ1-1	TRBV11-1	CASSHPQTGGTEAFF
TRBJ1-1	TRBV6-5	CASRQGQYVEAFF
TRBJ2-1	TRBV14	CASSYFSGRGDNEQFF
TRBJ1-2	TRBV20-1	CSDGGVYGYTF
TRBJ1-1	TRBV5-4	CASSPSDRNTEAFF
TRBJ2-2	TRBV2	CASRAGTGIAGELFF
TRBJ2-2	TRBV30	CAWSGGRGVGGELFF
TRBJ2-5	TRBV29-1	CSVGQGPQETQYF
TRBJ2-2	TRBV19	CASIPPGGNTGELFF
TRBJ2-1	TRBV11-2	CASRSLAGAYNEQFF
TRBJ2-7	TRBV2	CASRETGLQGEQYF
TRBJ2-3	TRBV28	CASSDSGTTDTQYF
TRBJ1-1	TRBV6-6	CASSYGGARGTEAFF
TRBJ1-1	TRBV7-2	CASSLVTGTTEAFF
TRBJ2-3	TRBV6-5	CASSYGDSVTNTQYF
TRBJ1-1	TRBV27	CASKKPGVNTEAFF
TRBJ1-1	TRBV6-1	CASSVGQLNTEAFF
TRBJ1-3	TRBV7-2	CASSLGLGGVASGNTIYF
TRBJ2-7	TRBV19	CASSRARNYEQYF
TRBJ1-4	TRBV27	CASSENEKLFF
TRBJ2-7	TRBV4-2	CASSQSTGWEQYF
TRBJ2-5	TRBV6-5	CASSMTGRETQYF
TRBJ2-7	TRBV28	CASSRRRESGSYEQYF
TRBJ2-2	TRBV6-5	CASSPGLAGTGELFF
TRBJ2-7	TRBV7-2	CASSLEGGGGPSYEQYF
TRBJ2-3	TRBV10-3	CAISGARGRSTDTQYF
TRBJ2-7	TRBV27	CASSLLAGNYEQYF
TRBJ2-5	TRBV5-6	CASSGKQGRETQYF
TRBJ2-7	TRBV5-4	CASSLPGQGGHEQYF
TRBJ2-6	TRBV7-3	CASSLYSPSGANVLTF
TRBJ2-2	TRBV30	CAWSVTGNTGELFF
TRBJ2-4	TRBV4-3	CASSQQGTSGGAGAKNIQYF
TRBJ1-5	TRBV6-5	CASSYSGSDSNQPQHF
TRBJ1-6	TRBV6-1	CASTELGGHYSPLHF
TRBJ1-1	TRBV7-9	CASSSDRTSNTEAFF
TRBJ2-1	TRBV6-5	CASSSPGVNEQFF
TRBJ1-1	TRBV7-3	CASSLAGTPNTEAFF
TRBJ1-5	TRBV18	CASSPGQRNQPQHF
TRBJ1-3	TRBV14	CASRSPGHRGNTIYF
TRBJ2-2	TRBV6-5	CASSYNTGFNTGELFF
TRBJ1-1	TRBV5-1	CASSVQGGSGTEAFF
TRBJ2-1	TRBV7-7	CASSSGTSGEGEQFF
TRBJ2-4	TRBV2	CASNLGTSGKNIQYF
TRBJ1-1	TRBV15	CATSSTGTGGRAFF
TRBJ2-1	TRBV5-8	CASSLLGGAYNEQFF